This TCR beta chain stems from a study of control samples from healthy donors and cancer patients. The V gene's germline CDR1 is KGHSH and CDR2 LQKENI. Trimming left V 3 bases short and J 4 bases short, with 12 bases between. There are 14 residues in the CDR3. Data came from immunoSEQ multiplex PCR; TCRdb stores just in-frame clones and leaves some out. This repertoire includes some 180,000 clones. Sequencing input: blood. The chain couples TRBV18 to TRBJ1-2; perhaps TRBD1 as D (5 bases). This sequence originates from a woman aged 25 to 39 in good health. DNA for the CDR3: TGTGCCAGCTCACCCAGTCCAGGGATCTATGGCTACACCTTC. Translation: CASSPSPGIYGYTF.